This TCR beta chain was captured in a study of OX40 agonist ivuxolimab in advanced cancers. Only in-frame clones appear in the TCRdb table, and some are missing; sequencing was by immunoSEQ multiplex PCR. In the table there are some 50,000 clones, 83% of which are singletons. The sample in question was CD4+ or CD8+ T cells sorted from blood, obtained in a trial of the OX40 agonist ivuxolimab. The clonotype was recovered from an adult with an advanced solid tumor such as melanoma, head and neck, liver or kidney cancer.

CDR3 in DNA: TGTGCCAGCAGCCCCGACAGAACTAATGAAAAACTGTTTTTT. It encodes CASSPDRTNEKLFF. The chain carries TRBV14 and TRBJ1-4; a weak D match, TRBD1 (5 bases). The CDR3 totals 14 residues. Germline assignment: CDR1 SGHDN and CDR2 FVKESK. Trimming took off 4 bases at V and 1 base at J, with 7 bases between the two ends. The whole variable domain, remainder taken from reference TRBV14 and TRBJ1-4, is EAGVTQFPSHSVIEKGQTVTLRCDPISGHDNLYWYRRVMGKEIKFLLHFVKESKQDESGMPNNRFLAERTGGTYSTLKVQPAELEDSGVYFCASSPDRTNEKLFFGSGTQLSVL.